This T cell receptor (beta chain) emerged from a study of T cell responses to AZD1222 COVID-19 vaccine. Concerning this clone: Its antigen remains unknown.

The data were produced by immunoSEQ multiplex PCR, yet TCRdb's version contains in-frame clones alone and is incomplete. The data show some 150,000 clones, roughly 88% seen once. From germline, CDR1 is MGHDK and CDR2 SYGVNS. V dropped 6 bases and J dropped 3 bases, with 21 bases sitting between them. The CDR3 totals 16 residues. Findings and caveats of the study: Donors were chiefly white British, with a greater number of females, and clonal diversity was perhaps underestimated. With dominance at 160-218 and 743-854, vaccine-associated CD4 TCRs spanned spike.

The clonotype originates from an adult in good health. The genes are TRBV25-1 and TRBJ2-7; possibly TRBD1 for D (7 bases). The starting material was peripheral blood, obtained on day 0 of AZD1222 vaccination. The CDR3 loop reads CASSPRGARSHYEQYF. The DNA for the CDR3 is TGTGCCAGCAGCCCCAGGGGGGCCAGGAGTCACTACGAGCAGTACTTC.